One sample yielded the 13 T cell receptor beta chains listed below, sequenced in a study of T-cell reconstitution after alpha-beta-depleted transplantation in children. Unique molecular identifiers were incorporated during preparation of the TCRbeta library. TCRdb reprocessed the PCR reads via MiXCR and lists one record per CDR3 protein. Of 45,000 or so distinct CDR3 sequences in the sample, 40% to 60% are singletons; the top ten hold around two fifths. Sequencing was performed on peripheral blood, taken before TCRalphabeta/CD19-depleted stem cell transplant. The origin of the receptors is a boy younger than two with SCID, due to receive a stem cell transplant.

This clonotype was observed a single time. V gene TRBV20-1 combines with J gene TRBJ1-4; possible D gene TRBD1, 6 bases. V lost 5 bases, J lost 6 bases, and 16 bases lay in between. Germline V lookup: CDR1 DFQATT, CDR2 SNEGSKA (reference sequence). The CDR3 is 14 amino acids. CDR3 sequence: CSALNTGQDEKLFF. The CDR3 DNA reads TGCAGTGCTCTCAATACAGGGCAGGATGAAAAACTGTTTTTT.

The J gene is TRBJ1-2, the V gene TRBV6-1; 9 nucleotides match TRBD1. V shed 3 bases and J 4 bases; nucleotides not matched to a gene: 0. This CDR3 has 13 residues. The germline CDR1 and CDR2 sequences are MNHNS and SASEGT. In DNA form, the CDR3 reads TGTGCCAGCAGTGAGGACAGGGGCTATGGCTACACCTTC. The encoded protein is CASSEDRGYGYTF.

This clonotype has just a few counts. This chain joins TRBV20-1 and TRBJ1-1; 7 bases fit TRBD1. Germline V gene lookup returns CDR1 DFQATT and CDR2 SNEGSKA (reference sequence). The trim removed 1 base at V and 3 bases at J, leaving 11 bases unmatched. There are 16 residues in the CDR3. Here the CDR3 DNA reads TGCAGTGCTAGAGCTGTGGACAGGCCTGAGCACACTGAAGCTTTCTTT. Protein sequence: CSARAVDRPEHTEAFF.

CDR3 nucleotides: TGCAGTGCTAGAAAGGGGTTGGATTCACCCCTCCACTTT. This sequence encodes CSARKGLDSPLHF. The rearrangement uses TRBV20-1 and TRBJ1-6, with D possibly matching TRBD1 (5 bases). CDR3 length: 13 residues. The V gene lost 2 bases and the J gene lost 8 bases, with 10 bases spanning the gap. Germline V gene lookup returns CDR1 DFQATT and CDR2 SNEGSKA (reference sequence).

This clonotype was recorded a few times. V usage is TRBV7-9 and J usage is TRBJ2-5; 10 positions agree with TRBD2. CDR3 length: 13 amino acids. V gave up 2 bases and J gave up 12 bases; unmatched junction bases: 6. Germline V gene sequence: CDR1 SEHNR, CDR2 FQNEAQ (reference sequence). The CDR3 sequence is CASSLLAGVPEYF. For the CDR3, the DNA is TGTGCCAGCAGCTTACTAGCGGGGGTTCCGGAGTACTTC.

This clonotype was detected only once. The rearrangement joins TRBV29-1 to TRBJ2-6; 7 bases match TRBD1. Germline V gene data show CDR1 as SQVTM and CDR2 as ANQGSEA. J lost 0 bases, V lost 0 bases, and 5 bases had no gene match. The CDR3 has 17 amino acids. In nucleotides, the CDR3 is TGCAGCGTTGAAGATGAGGGGGCATACTCTGGGGCCAACGTCCTGACTTTC. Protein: CSVEDEGAYSGANVLTF.

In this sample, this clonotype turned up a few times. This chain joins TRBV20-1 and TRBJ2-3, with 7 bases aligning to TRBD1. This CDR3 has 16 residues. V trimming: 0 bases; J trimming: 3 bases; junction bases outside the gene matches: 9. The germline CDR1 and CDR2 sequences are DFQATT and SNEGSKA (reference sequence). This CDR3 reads CSARDVDRAFTDTQYF. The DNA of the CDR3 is TGCAGTGCTAGAGATGTAGACAGGGCTTTTACAGATACGCAGTATTTT.

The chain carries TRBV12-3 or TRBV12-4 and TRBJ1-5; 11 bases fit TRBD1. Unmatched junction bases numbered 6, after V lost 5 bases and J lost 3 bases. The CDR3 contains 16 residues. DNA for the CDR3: TGTGCCAGCAGTGGGGACAGGGGGGTATACAATCAGCCCCAGCATTTT. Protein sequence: CASSGDRGVYNQPQHF.

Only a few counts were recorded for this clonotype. CDR3 sequence reads: CASSPRQGANGELFF. CDR3 DNA sequence: TGCGCCAGCAGCCCAAGACAGGGGGCCAACGGGGAGCTGTTTTTT. The genes are TRBV5-1 and TRBJ2-2; 10 nucleotides align to TRBD1. With V trimmed by 4 bases and J by 7 bases, 7 bases remained unmatched. The germline gives CDR1 SGHRS, CDR2 YFSETQ. This CDR3 has 15 residues. The full variable domain, rest sourced from reference TRBV5-1 and TRBJ2-2, is KAGVTQTPRYLIKTRGQQVTLSCSPISGHRSVSWYQQTPGQGLQFLFEYFSETQRNKGNFPGRFSGRQFSNSRSEMNVSTLELGDSALYLCASSPRQGANGELFFGEGSRLTVL.

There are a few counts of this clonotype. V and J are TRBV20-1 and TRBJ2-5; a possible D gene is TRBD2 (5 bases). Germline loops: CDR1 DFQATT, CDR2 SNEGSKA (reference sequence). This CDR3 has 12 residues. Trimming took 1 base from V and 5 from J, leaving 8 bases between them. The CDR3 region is CSARAPGETQYF. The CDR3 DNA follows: TGCAGTGCTAGAGCTCCGGGGGAGACCCAGTACTTC.

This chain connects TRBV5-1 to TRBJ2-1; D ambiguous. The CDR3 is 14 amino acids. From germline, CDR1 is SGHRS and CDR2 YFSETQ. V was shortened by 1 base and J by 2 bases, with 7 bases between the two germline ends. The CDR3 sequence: CASSLYPPYNEQFF. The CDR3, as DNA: TGCGCCAGCAGCTTGTACCCCCCCTACAATGAGCAGTTCTTC.

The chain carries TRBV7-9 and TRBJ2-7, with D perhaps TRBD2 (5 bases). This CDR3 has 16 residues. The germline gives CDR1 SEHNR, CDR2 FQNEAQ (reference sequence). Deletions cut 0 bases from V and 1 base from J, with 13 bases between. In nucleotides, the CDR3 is TGTGCCAGCAGCTTAGCGACGGGATATGGGTCCTACGAGCAGTACTTC. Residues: CASSLATGYGSYEQYF.

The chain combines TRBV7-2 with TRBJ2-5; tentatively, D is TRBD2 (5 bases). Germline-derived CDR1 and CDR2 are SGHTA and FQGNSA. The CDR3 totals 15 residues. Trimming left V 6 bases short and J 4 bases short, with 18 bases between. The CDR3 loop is CASSSFVGVGETQYF. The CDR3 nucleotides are TGTGCCAGCAGTTCATTCGTCGGGGTGGGAGAGACCCAGTACTTC.